Below, 3 T cell receptor beta chains from the same sample are listed, as sequenced in a study of T cells in localized non-small cell lung cancer. The table came from immunoSEQ multiplex PCR; TCRdb's copy has only in-frame clones and leaves some out. The data contain about 24,000 clones, around 86% of them singletons. Sequencing was performed on peripheral blood, taken before any cancer treatment. Every receptor here comes from a man aged 35 to 69 with stage I squamous cell lung carcinoma.

This clone was detected only a few times. The CDR3 DNA reads TGCGCCAGCAGCCAAACGGGGACTGAAGCTTTCTTT. Translated: CASSQTGTEAFF. The V call is TRBV4-1, the J call TRBJ1-1; D is unresolved. Germline CDR1 and CDR2: MGHRA and YSYEKL. The germline V and J ends were trimmed by 2 bases and 5 bases, with 6 bases remaining between them. CDR3 length: 12 residues.

The rearrangement links TRBV6-6 to TRBJ2-7, with 11 bases that match TRBD2. Germline CDR1 is MNHNY and CDR2 is SVGAGI (reference sequence). V gave up 7 bases and J gave up 6 bases; unmatched junction bases: 11. The CDR3 contains 15 residues. The CDR3 coding sequence is TGTGCCAGCAACTTAGCGGGGGGGTCCATCGGCGAGCAGTACTTC. This codes for CASNLAGGSIGEQYF.

The gene calls are TRBV28 and TRBJ2-1, with a tentative D call TRBD2 (6 bases). Trimming removed 8 bases at V and 0 bases at J, with 17 bases between. Per the germline V gene, CDR1 is MDHEN and CDR2 is SYDVKM. The CDR3 has 16 residues. The CDR3 sequence: CASGGLQASSYNEQFF. Here the CDR3 DNA reads TGTGCCAGCGGGGGGTTACAGGCCTCCTCCTACAATGAGCAGTTCTTC.